The clone carrying this T cell receptor beta chain was detected many times. Time point: patch test 1, 2 weeks after DPC sensitization. Described treatment: therapeutic diphenylcyclopropenone sensitization with weekly scalp DPC. This entry belongs to a study of human T cells and chemical hapten exposure. MiXCR was run by TCRdb on the RACE reads, yielding one entry per CDR3 protein. Of some 79,000 distinct CDR3 sequences in the sample, under 9% are singletons; the top ten hold about 1.4%. The CDR3 runs 14 residues. V shed 1 base and J shed 6 bases, with 13 bases lying between them. Germline loops: CDR1 SEHNR, CDR2 FQNEAQ (reference sequence).

The gene calls are TRBV7-9 and TRBJ2-7; D is undetermined. The input for sequencing was whole blood, taken in connection with sensitization to the hapten diphenylcyclopropenone (DPC). The TCR originated in a woman aged 25-40 years with alopecia areata. Some clones in this sample may be carry-over from other donors' samples. The chain's CDR3 is CASSLEVLWREQYF. In DNA, the CDR3 is TGTGCCAGCAGCTTAGAGGTCCTATGGCGCGAGCAGTACTTC.